These 24 T cell receptor beta chains were all obtained from the same sample, sequenced in a study of T cells in Graves' hyperthyroidism and ophthalmopathy. TCR beta CDR3 regions were amplified from RNA. In the first-round RT-PCR of the TCR CDR3, the HTBI primer set was used. TCRdb analysed the multiplex PCR reads with MiXCR anew, one entry per CDR3 protein. The sample consists of roughly 740,000 distinct CDR3 sequences, approximately 16% of them appearing once. Sample: blood. The receptor set was obtained from a man aged 18 to 30 with Graves' hyperthyroidism.

V usage is TRBV6-6 and J usage is TRBJ2-2; 9 positions agree with TRBD2. The CDR3 contains 15 residues. Looked up from germline, CDR1 is MNHNY and CDR2 is SVGAGI (reference sequence). V shed 2 bases, J shed 4 bases, and the junction held 2 bases outside the gene matches. The CDR3 loop reads CASSYLAGLTGELFF. The CDR3 DNA is TGTGCCAGCAGTTACCTAGCGGGGCTCACCGGGGAGCTGTTTTTT.

The table lists this clonotype with many counts. One junction end does not reproduce the germline sequence, and a read error may be involved. This chain joins TRBV5-1 and TRBJ2-7; 7 bases align to TRBD1. The CDR3 has 14 residues. Germline CDR1 and CDR2: SGHRS and YFSETQ. CDR3 sequence (DNA): TGTGCCAGCAGTTTGGGGGACAGCTCCTACGAGCAGTACTTC. It encodes CASSLGDSSYEQYF.

This clonotype was picked up many times. The J gene is TRBJ2-1, the V gene TRBV20-1; maybe TRBD2 (6 bases). Germline loops: CDR1 DFQATT, CDR2 SNEGSKA (reference sequence). V gave up 5 bases and J gave up 4 bases, with 15 bases separating them. CDR3 length equals 14 residues. The DNA for the CDR3 is TGCAGTGCTGGTTCCGGGGGAGAATACAATGAGCAGTTCTTC. Translating it yields CSAGSGGEYNEQFF.

This clonotype has at least ten counts. V is TRBV7-2 and J is TRBJ2-3; D assignment may be TRBD1 or TRBD2 (5 bases each). Trimming cost V 6 bases and J 4 bases, with 14 bases left between them. This CDR3 contains 14 residues. Germline V gene sequence: CDR1 SGHTA, CDR2 FQGNSA. The CDR3 sequence is CASSPMGVSDTQYF. CDR3 sequence (DNA): TGTGCCAGCAGTCCCATGGGGGTTTCAGATACGCAGTATTTT.

This clonotype showed up many times. The V and J genes are TRBV14 and TRBJ2-1; possible D gene TRBD1, 7 bases. From germline, CDR1 is SGHDN and CDR2 FVKESK. This CDR3 contains 15 residues. The germline V and J ends were trimmed by 2 bases and 6 bases, with 14 bases remaining between them. The chain's CDR3 is CASSQRRGPVNEQFF. CDR3 in DNA: TGTGCCAGCAGCCAAAGGAGGGGGCCCGTCAATGAGCAGTTCTTC.

V is TRBV5-1 and J is TRBJ2-5; TRBD1 matches at 8 bases. CDR1 SGHRS and CDR2 YFSETQ come from the germline V gene. V was clipped by 3 bases and J by 5 bases; unmatched bases: 6. The CDR3 sequence is 14 residues long. As DNA, the CDR3 is TGCGCCAGCAGCTCCCCGACAGGGGCGGAGACCCAGTACTTC. This codes for CASSSPTGAETQYF. Variable domain in full (rest from reference TRBV5-1 and TRBJ2-5): KAGVTQTPRYLIKTRGQQVTLSCSPISGHRSVSWYQQTPGQGLQFLFEYFSETQRNKGNFPGRFSGRQFSNSRSEMNVSTLELGDSALYLCASSSPTGAETQYFGPGTRLLVL.

Turning to this clonotype: Being one base from a much bigger clone, this may be a read error. In nucleotides, the CDR3 is TGTGTCAGCAGCCGAGAGGGGGATGAGCAGTTCTTC. This sequence encodes CVSSREGDEQFF. This chain uses TRBV2 with TRBJ2-1; a possible D gene is TRBD1 (6 bases). Germline V gene lookup returns CDR1 SNHLY and CDR2 FYNNEI. This CDR3 has 12 residues.

This clonotype occurred many times. CDR3 region: CASSLANQGTDTQYF. CDR3 nucleotides: TGTGCCAGCAGCCTCGCGAATCAGGGGACAGATACGCAGTATTTT. The chain is built from TRBV7-9 and TRBJ2-3; D may be TRBD1 (6 bases). The CDR3 runs to 15 residues. Germline assignment: CDR1 SEHNR and CDR2 FQNEAQ (reference sequence). V was clipped by 5 bases and J by 3 bases, with 15 bases between them.

This clonotype was seen ten or more times. The chain joins TRBV2 to TRBJ1-2; TRBD1 agrees at 7 bases. The CDR3 has 14 residues. V lost 4 bases and J lost 0; bases outside the gene matches: 2. The germline gives CDR1 SNHLY, CDR2 FYNNEI. CDR3 DNA sequence: TGTGCCAGCAGTGGACAGGGTTCTAACTATGGCTACACCTTC. Its translation: CASSGQGSNYGYTF.

This clonotype was detected a few times. The J gene is TRBJ1-4, the V gene TRBV24-1; maybe TRBD1 (6 bases). In germline, CDR1 is KGHDR, CDR2 SFDVKD. V was pared by 4 bases and J by 8 bases, with 10 bases between. The CDR3 loop spans 13 amino acids. CDR3: CATSDGTPEKLFF. The CDR3 DNA follows: TGTGCCACCAGTGACGGGACACCCGAAAAACTGTTTTTT.

This clonotype has at least ten counts. The chain recombines TRBV19 with TRBJ2-2; 7 bases are a match to TRBD2. From germline, CDR1 is LNHDA and CDR2 SQIVND (reference sequence). Trimming removed 2 bases from V and 3 bases from J; junction bases left unmatched: 12. CDR3 length equals 18 residues. CDR3 in DNA: TGTGCCAGTAGTATATCCCTTGTCCAGCGGGGCGACACCGGGGAGCTGTTTTTT. Its translation: CASSISLVQRGDTGELFF.

Ten or more counts support this clonotype. The chain employs TRBV5-8 and TRBJ2-3; 12 bases fit TRBD2. The CDR3 is 16 residues long. Germline V CDR1 and CDR2: SGHTS, YDEGEE. V shed 4 bases, J shed 2 bases, and the junction held 5 bases outside the gene matches. This CDR3 is CASSPGTSGPTDTQYF. CDR3 coding DNA: TGTGCCAGCAGCCCCGGGACTAGCGGGCCCACAGATACGCAGTATTTT.

The chain combines TRBV6-1 with TRBJ2-5; 7 bases are a match to TRBD1. Trimming at V came to 6 bases and at J to 4 bases, leaving 5 bases not matched to a gene. This CDR3 has 13 residues. From germline, CDR1 is MNHNS and CDR2 SASEGT. CDR3 bases: TGTGCCAGCAGGCCACAGGGGTCAGAGACCCAGTACTTC. It translates to CASRPQGSETQYF.

The chain employs TRBV20-1 and TRBJ2-5, with D unclear. V lost 5 bases and J 5 bases, leaving 15 bases between the germline ends. Germline CDR1 is DFQATT and CDR2 is SNEGSKA (reference sequence). CDR3 length: 13 amino acids. The CDR3 here is CSAPPPGRETQYF. The CDR3 coding sequence is TGCAGTGCTCCCCCCCCGGGCCGGGAGACCCAGTACTTC.

This clonotype was recorded many times. The chain carries TRBV11-1 and TRBJ2-5; no clear D gene. Trimming cost V 1 base and J 7 bases, with 10 bases left between them. The germline V gene has CDR1 SGHAT and CDR2 FQDESV (reference sequence). The CDR3 extends over 13 amino acids. For the CDR3, the DNA is TGTGCCAGCAGCTTAGGAGGACCGGGGACCCAGTACTTC. Its translation is CASSLGGPGTQYF.

The V call is TRBV3-1, the J call TRBJ1-5, with TRBD1 as a possible D gene (5 bases). Trimming removed 2 bases from V and 3 bases from J, with 11 bases in between. The CDR3 extends over 15 amino acids. Germline V lookup: CDR1 LGHDT, CDR2 YNNKEL (reference sequence). CDR3 in amino acids: CASSQMKGLNQPQHF. CDR3 sequence (DNA): TGTGCCAGCAGCCAAATGAAGGGGCTCAATCAGCCCCAGCATTTT.

The sample holds many counts of this clonotype. Here the CDR3 DNA reads TGTGCCAGCAGTTCCCGTCCCGGGACTAGCGGGAGGTCTCAGTTCTTC. Protein: CASSSRPGTSGRSQFF. V gene TRBV12-3 or TRBV12-4 combines with J gene TRBJ2-1, with 15 bases matching TRBD2. With V trimmed by 4 bases and J by 13 bases, 11 bases remained unmatched. CDR3 size: 16 residues.

This clonotype occurred a few times. V usage is TRBV7-9 and J usage is TRBJ1-2; 7 bases agree with TRBD1. The germline V gene encodes CDR1 SEHNR and CDR2 FQNEAQ (reference sequence). With V trimmed by 2 bases and J by 7 bases, 4 bases remained unmatched. The CDR3 covers 13 residues. The CDR3 DNA is TGTGCCAGCAGCTTACCCGGGACAGCTGGCTACACCTTC. Residues: CASSLPGTAGYTF.

The chain couples TRBV30 to TRBJ2-1, with 11 bases lining up with TRBD2. The length of the CDR3 is 17 residues. CDR1 and CDR2 from the germline V gene are GTSNPN and SVGIG (reference sequence). V gave up 3 bases and J gave up 4 bases; unmatched junction bases: 11. The CDR3 sequence is CAWRPSAGTSGYNEQFF. The CDR3 nucleotides read TGTGCCTGGAGACCCTCCGCCGGGACTAGCGGATACAATGAGCAGTTCTTC.

The table lists this clonotype with a few counts. The V and J genes are TRBV19 and TRBJ2-2; 9 bases match TRBD2. The CDR3 runs to 15 residues. Germline V lookup: CDR1 LNHDA, CDR2 SQIVND (reference sequence). Germline trimming cut 2 bases from V and 4 bases from J; bases unmatched to any gene: 2. The CDR3, as DNA: TGTGCCAGTAGTATAAGCGGGAGGATCACCGGGGAGCTGTTTTTT. This translates into CASSISGRITGELFF. The full variable domain, rest sourced from reference TRBV19 and TRBJ2-2, is DGGITQSPKYLFRKEGQNVTLSCEQNLNHDAMYWYRQDPGQGLRLIYYSQIVNDFQKGDIAEGYSVSREKKESFPLTVTSAQKNPTAFYLCASSISGRITGELFFGEGSRLTVL.

The V call is TRBV11-3, the J call TRBJ2-2; no firm D call. The CDR3 sequence is 16 residues long. CDR1 and CDR2 from the germline V gene are SGHNT and YENEEA. Deletions cut 3 bases from V and 6 bases from J, with 17 bases between. DNA for the CDR3: TGTGCCAGCAGCTTTCCCGTGGCGGATGGGTCCGGGGAGCTGTTTTTT. It encodes CASSFPVADGSGELFF.

J is TRBJ2-1 and V is TRBV20-1; no clear D. V lost 1 base to trimming and J lost 7 bases, with 11 bases between them. In germline, CDR1 is DFQATT, CDR2 SNEGSKA (reference sequence). The CDR3 runs 13 residues. The CDR3 DNA reads as TGCAGTGCTAGAGCCCAACAGCTTAATGAGCAGTTCTTC. Its protein product is CSARAQQLNEQFF.

This clonotype was observed many times. The chain uses TRBV7-9 and TRBJ2-3; 7 nucleotides line up with TRBD1. After removal of 3 bases from V and 1 base from J, the junction contained 4 bases not matched to a gene. Looked up from germline, CDR1 is SEHNR and CDR2 is FQNEAQ (reference sequence). The length of the CDR3 is 15 residues. Here the CDR3 DNA reads TGTGCCAGCAGCTTTCCCGGACAGGGCACAGATACGCAGTATTTT. It yields the protein CASSFPGQGTDTQYF.

This clonotype was seen many times. This chain joins TRBV20-1 and TRBJ2-5; D remains ambiguous. V shed 5 bases and J shed 3 bases, with 4 bases lying between them. This CDR3 region has 10 residues. Germline V gene data show CDR1 as DFQATT and CDR2 as SNEGSKA (reference sequence). The CDR3 loop reads CSAFEETQYF. DNA for the CDR3: TGCAGTGCTTTCGAAGAGACCCAGTACTTC.